This T cell receptor beta chain derives from a study of cytomegalovirus exposure and HLA in healthy donors. Study-level results: The authors later found most CMV-associated TCR beta chains appeared HLA-restricted. Differences between HLA loci emerged in a later analysis of TCR association rates, with DRB1 most and HLA-C fewest.

It was with 60 Vbeta and 13 Jbeta primers that the PCR ran. Using immunoSEQ multiplex PCR, the repertoire was profiled, and TCRdb retains in-frame clones only, with some absent. The sample consists of about 140,000 clones, around 72% of them appearing once. Germline V lookup: CDR1 MNHNS, CDR2 SASEGT. There are 14 residues in the CDR3. The V end was cut by 7 bases, the J end by 3 bases, with 16 bases between. A few counts support this clone. What it binds is not known. The sequence derives from a woman aged 40-49 years in good health and CMV-seronegative. The rearrangement joins TRBV6-1 to TRBJ2-7; D possibly corresponds to TRBD2 (6 bases). Sequenced material: PBMCs. CDR3 DNA: TGTGCCAGCAATAATATGGGGACTGACTACGAGCAGTACGTC. Translation: CASNNMGTDYEQYV.